This T cell receptor (beta chain) was retrieved from a study of T cells after yellow fever vaccination. Broader study findings: Booster sampling recovered most clones from primary vaccination (around 97% CD4, approximately 88% CD8). Abundant bulk-population clonotypes could contaminate the FACS-sorted repertoires. Overlap between CD4 and CD8 compartments was detected for a small share of clonotypes.

With 5 bases clipped from V and 5 bases from J, the junction kept 1 base outside the gene matches. This CDR3 region has 14 residues. Germline-derived CDR1 and CDR2 are MGHRA and YSYEKL. In making TCR cDNA, 5'RACE template switching added a universal primer site and UMIs to it. TCRdb processed the 5' RACE reads anew with MiXCR; each CDR3 protein has one entry. The sample holds roughly 99,000 distinct CDR3 sequences; under 7% are singletons and the top ten take about 40%. In regard to this clonotype: What it binds is unknown.

The chain carries TRBV4-1 and TRBJ2-2; 11 bases line up with TRBD2. The clonotype comes from a man younger than 35 who received the YFV17D yellow fever vaccine. Sample: CD8+ T cells sorted from PBMCs, taken 10 days after the yellow fever booster vaccination. CDR3 nucleotides: TGCGCCAGCAGCGTAGCGGGGGGGACCGGGGAGCTGTTTTTT. This codes for CASSVAGGTGELFF.